This T cell receptor beta chain stems from a study of T cell clones after liver transplantation. Study details: In this trial, immunosuppression withdrawal was attempted within 2 years of liver transplant. Three of the eight recipients were HCV-positive; the rest had non-autoimmune, non-viral transplant indications. TCRbeta sequencing after a pre-transplant mixed lymphocyte reaction identified graft-donor-reactive clones, later tracked in post-transplant blood.

A single count supports this clone. Repertoires were generated with immunoSEQ multiplex PCR, while TCRdb's copy carries only in-frame clones and drops some. The sample lists about 72,000 clones; more than 90% were seen once. Sequenced material: CD4+ T cells from blood, taken before liver transplant. The receptor was isolated from a human donor who received a liver transplant.

The CDR3 bases are TGTGCCAGCAGGGGAGCGGGGGTCAACACCTACGAGCAGTACTTC. This encodes CASRGAGVNTYEQYF. The rearrangement uses TRBV9 and TRBJ2-7; TRBD2 matches at 8 bases. The CDR3 spans 15 residues. With 5 bases clipped from V and 2 bases from J, the junction kept 9 bases outside the gene matches. Germline V lookup: CDR1 SGDLS, CDR2 YYNGEE.